The 32 T cell receptor beta chains listed next were all sequenced from one sample in a study of shared clonotypes between healthy human individuals. The protocol was immunoSEQ multiplex PCR, while the TCRdb copy is restricted to in-frame clones and leaves out a portion. The sample has roughly 2,500,000 clones, 93% seen once. What was sequenced was naive CD4+ T cells from PBMCs. The sample's subset: CD45RA+ positively selected. These receptors were collected from a man aged 18 to 30 in good health. Some clones in this sample may be carry-over from other donors' samples.

This sequence joins TRBV11-1 and TRBJ1-2; D might be TRBD1 (5 bases). The germline CDR1 and CDR2 sequences are SGHAT and FQDESV (reference sequence). The CDR3 has 15 amino acids. V was cut by 5 bases and J by 9 bases, with 22 bases left in between. This CDR3 reads CASSGRGATGRRYTF. CDR3 in DNA: TGTGCCAGCAGCGGGAGAGGGGCCACAGGAAGGCGCTACACCTTC.

In its sample, this clone was seen a few times. The sample contains more than one DNA sequence encoding this CDR3. The chain combines TRBV19 with TRBJ1-5; D remains ambiguous. The CDR3 is 13 amino acids. The V and J ends lost 3 bases and 6 bases respectively, with 9 bases between them. From germline, CDR1 is LNHDA and CDR2 SQIVND (reference sequence). The CDR3 protein is CASSIGVGQPQHF. CDR3 bases: TGTGCCAGTAGTATTGGGGTAGGTCAGCCCCAGCATTTT.

The genes are TRBV7-9 and TRBJ2-2; maybe TRBD1 (5 bases). This CDR3 region has 14 residues. Germline V gene data show CDR1 as SEHNR and CDR2 as FQNEAQ (reference sequence). Trimming took 4 bases from V and 9 from J, leaving 15 bases between them. The DNA of the CDR3 is TGTGCCAGCAGCTCGGAAGTTAGGGGCAGGGAGCTGTTTTTT. This sequence encodes CASSSEVRGRELFF.

This chain uses TRBV7-2 with TRBJ2-5; 9 bases align to TRBD1. CDR1 and CDR2 (germline): SGHTA, FQGNSA. V was pared by 5 bases and J by 4 bases, with 20 bases of the junction left unmatched. The CDR3 is made up of 19 amino acids. Here the CDR3 reads CASSHRAPTGTGWGETQYF. CDR3 bases: TGTGCCAGCAGCCACCGCGCCCCGACCGGGACAGGGTGGGGAGAGACCCAGTACTTC.

The chain recombines TRBV7-9 with TRBJ2-1; perhaps TRBD2 as D (5 bases). V dropped 3 bases and J dropped 13 bases, with 16 bases sitting between them. Germline V gene data show CDR1 as SEHNR and CDR2 as FQNEAQ (reference sequence). This CDR3 region has 13 residues. In nucleotides, the CDR3 is TGTGCCAGCAGCTTGGGTAGGACTGTAGCTCAGTTCTTC. It codes for CASSLGRTVAQFF.

This clone has only a few counts. V and J are TRBV5-1 and TRBJ1-1; possible D gene TRBD1, 6 bases. This CDR3 comprises 14 residues. Trimming left V 5 bases short and J 1 base short, with 12 bases between. Germline CDR1 reads SGHRS; CDR2 reads YFSETQ. The DNA of the CDR3 is TGCGCCAGCAGAAACAGGGCGGCGAACACTGAAGCTTTCTTT. Protein: CASRNRAANTEAFF.

The chain is built from TRBV18 and TRBJ2-1; TRBD2 might be the D (5 bases). CDR3 length equals 14 residues. Trimming took 2 bases from V and 4 from J, leaving 9 bases between them. Germline CDR1 and CDR2: KGHSH and LQKENI. The CDR3 loop is CASSPAAAYNEQFF. DNA for the CDR3: TGTGCCAGCTCACCAGCAGCGGCATACAATGAGCAGTTCTTC.

The genes are TRBV7-9 and TRBJ2-3; the match to TRBD2 covers 9 bases. The CDR3 loop spans 16 amino acids. V lost 1 base, J lost 4 bases, and 6 bases stayed unmatched. CDR1 and CDR2 (germline): SEHNR, FQNEAQ (reference sequence). The CDR3 DNA sequence: TGTGCCAGCAGCTTAGGTGTTAGCGGGAGATCAGATACGCAGTATTTT. This translates into CASSLGVSGRSDTQYF.

On this clone: The identical CDR3 is also encoded by other nucleotide sequences in the sample. This rearrangement joins TRBV28 to TRBJ1-1; possibly TRBD1 for D (5 bases). This CDR3 region has 15 residues. The germline V and J ends were trimmed by 1 base and 1 base, with 10 bases remaining between them. Per germline, CDR1 MDHEN and CDR2 SYDVKM. This CDR3 reads CASSLLSGANTEAFF. The CDR3 DNA reads TGTGCCAGCAGTTTATTAAGCGGGGCGAACACTGAAGCTTTCTTT. Full variable domain (outside the CDR3, taken from reference TRBV28 and TRBJ1-1): DVKVTQSSRYLVKRTGEKVFLECVQDMDHENMFWYRQDPGLGLRLIYFSYDVKMKEKGDIPEGYSVSREKKERFSLILESASTNQTSMYLCASSLLSGANTEAFFGQGTRLTVV.

The chain recombines TRBV11-3 with TRBJ2-7; D might be TRBD2 (5 bases). Per germline, CDR1 SGHNT and CDR2 YENEEA. Trimming took 1 base from V and 7 from J, leaving 11 bases between them. CDR3 size: 13 residues. The CDR3 protein is CASSLASFGEQYF. CDR3 bases: TGTGCCAGCAGCTTAGCTAGCTTCGGGGAGCAGTACTTC.

The chain has TRBV2 and TRBJ1-5; TRBD1 agrees at 8 bases. The CDR3 covers 14 residues. J was trimmed by 2 bases and V by 7 bases; bases with no gene match: 4. CDR1 is SNHLY, CDR2 FYNNEI, per germline. The CDR3 region is CASTLTGGNQPQHF. For the CDR3, the DNA is TGTGCCAGCACCCTGACAGGGGGCAATCAGCCCCAGCATTTT.

The table lists this clone with a count of one. This same CDR3 is encoded by further DNA sequences in the sample. The chain recombines TRBV29-1 with TRBJ2-3; D is unclear. Germline V lookup: CDR1 SQVTM, CDR2 ANQGSEA. The CDR3 length is 10 residues. Trimming pared 5 bases from V and 2 bases from J, leaving 2 bases between. As DNA, the CDR3 is TGCAGCGTTTCCACAGATACGCAGTATTTT. It specifies CSVSTDTQYF.

The gene calls are TRBV27 and TRBJ1-4; D not resolved. Looked up from germline, CDR1 is MNHEY and CDR2 is SMNVEV (reference sequence). Trimming removed 6 bases at V and 8 bases at J, with 16 bases between. The CDR3 is made up of 14 amino acids. The chain's CDR3 is CASSTTRRGEKLFF. The CDR3 DNA reads as TGTGCCAGCAGCACTACCCGAAGAGGGGAAAAACTGTTTTTT.

This clone was seen a single time. The V gene is TRBV18, the J gene TRBJ2-7, with D possibly being TRBD1 (5 bases). The CDR3 extends over 15 amino acids. V dropped 3 bases and J dropped 1 base, with 13 bases sitting between them. Looked up from germline, CDR1 is KGHSH and CDR2 is LQKENI. As DNA, the CDR3 is TGTGCCAGCTCACCGCAACAGGCCCTTTCCTACGAGCAGTACTTC. Translation: CASSPQQALSYEQYF.

This clone was counted between two and nine times. This rearrangement joins TRBV28 to TRBJ1-1; 9 bases agree with TRBD1. The J segment lost 11 bases and the V segment lost 8 bases, leaving 12 bases of the junction unmatched. Germline V CDR1 and CDR2: MDHEN, SYDVKM. The CDR3 covers 13 residues. The CDR3: CASGPGTGREAFF. The CDR3 region has the DNA TGTGCCAGCGGACCCGGGACAGGGCGTGAGGCTTTCTTT. Full variable domain (remainder filled in from reference TRBV28 and TRBJ1-1): DVKVTQSSRYLVKRTGEKVFLECVQDMDHENMFWYRQDPGLGLRLIYFSYDVKMKEKGDIPEGYSVSREKKERFSLILESASTNQTSMYLCASGPGTGREAFFGQGTRLTVV.

The V and J genes are TRBV5-1 and TRBJ2-3; D gene uncertain. Trimming stripped 3 bases from V and 2 bases from J, with 10 bases between. This CDR3 contains 14 residues. Germline CDR1 reads SGHRS; CDR2 reads YFSETQ. CDR3 protein: CASSSESFTDTQYF. CDR3 nucleotide sequence: TGCGCCAGCAGCTCAGAATCATTCACAGATACGCAGTATTTT.

Of note for this clone: This CDR3 is also generated by other DNA sequences in the sample. The J gene is TRBJ2-2, the V gene TRBV5-1; D might be TRBD2 (6 bases). V was cut by 9 bases and J by 1 base, with 10 bases left in between. CDR1 is SGHRS, CDR2 YFSETQ, per germline. The CDR3 extends over 13 amino acids. DNA for the CDR3: TGCGCCACCGGGACTGGGAACACCGGGGAGCTGTTTTTT. Encoded protein: CATGTGNTGELFF.

This chain links TRBV5-1 with TRBJ1-1, with 9 bases matching TRBD1. CDR1 is SGHRS, CDR2 YFSETQ, per germline. The CDR3 loop spans 17 amino acids. V was pared by 2 bases and J by 0 bases, with 8 bases of the junction left unmatched. CDR3: CASSFLGTGSMNTEAFF. As DNA, the CDR3 is TGCGCCAGCAGCTTTCTCGGGACAGGGTCCATGAACACTGAAGCTTTCTTT.

Points on this clone: Additional DNA sequences in this sample encode the identical CDR3. J is TRBJ1-3 and V is TRBV28; tentatively, D is TRBD1 (6 bases). Germline V gene sequence: CDR1 MDHEN, CDR2 SYDVKM. Trimming pared 6 bases from V and 3 bases from J, leaving 15 bases between. The CDR3 loop spans 15 amino acids. The CDR3 DNA follows: TGTGCCAGCAGCCTGGCAGGGGCGGGTGGAAACACCATATATTTT. Encoded protein: CASSLAGAGGNTIYF. The complete variable domain, with remaining parts taken from reference TRBV28 and TRBJ1-3, reads DVKVTQSSRYLVKRTGEKVFLECVQDMDHENMFWYRQDPGLGLRLIYFSYDVKMKEKGDIPEGYSVSREKKERFSLILESASTNQTSMYLCASSLAGAGGNTIYFGEGSWLTVV.

The chain couples TRBV29-1 to TRBJ2-5; 11 bases agree with TRBD1. This CDR3 contains 13 residues. J lost 10 bases, V lost 7 bases, and 11 bases had no gene match. In germline, CDR1 is SQVTM, CDR2 ANQGSEA. For the CDR3, the DNA is TGCAGCGGAAGGGGACAGGGGGTCGTAGACCAGTACTTC. It yields the protein CSGRGQGVVDQYF.

A word on this clone: At the DNA level, this CDR3 is encoded by other sequences in the same sample as well. V usage is TRBV5-1 and J usage is TRBJ2-5; no reliable D call. The V end was cut by 2 bases, the J end by 4 bases, with 3 bases between. The CDR3 consists of 11 residues. CDR1 and CDR2 (germline): SGHRS, YFSETQ. In DNA, the CDR3 is TGCGCCAGCAGCTTTAGAGAGACCCAGTACTTC. Residues: CASSFRETQYF.

This clone appeared a single time. The J gene is TRBJ2-7, the V gene TRBV7-2; possible D gene TRBD2, 5 bases. Trimming removed 1 base at V and 0 bases at J, with 10 bases between. The CDR3 runs to 15 residues. The germline V gene has CDR1 SGHTA and CDR2 FQGNSA. Written as DNA, the CDR3 is TGTGCCAGCAGCTTAGATAAGCGGAGCTCCTACGAGCAGTACTTC. Protein sequence: CASSLDKRSSYEQYF.

The CDR3 DNA is TGTGCCAGCGTGGCGGGAGGTCCCAACGAGCAGTACTTC. Translation gives CASVAGGPNEQYF. The rearrangement links TRBV28 to TRBJ2-7; TRBD2 matches at 8 bases. The CDR3 runs 13 residues. The germline CDR1 and CDR2 sequences are MDHEN and SYDVKM. The V and J ends lost 8 bases and 5 bases, in that order; junction bases with no gene match: 8.

This clone has just one count. The chain uses TRBV30 and TRBJ2-5; no reliable D call. CDR1 and CDR2 (germline): GTSNPN, SVGIG (reference sequence). This CDR3 comprises 12 residues. The V end was cut by 2 bases, the J end by 9 bases, with 13 bases between. CDR3 sequence (DNA): TGTGCCTGGAGTCTAAGCCCTGGGGCCCAGTACTTC. Its translation: CAWSLSPGAQYF.

The rearrangement uses TRBV19 and TRBJ2-1; 14 nucleotides agree with TRBD2. In germline, CDR1 is LNHDA, CDR2 SQIVND (reference sequence). The CDR3 covers 15 residues. With V trimmed by 7 bases and J by 4 bases, 3 bases remained unmatched. CDR3 DNA: TGTGCCAGTAAGGGACTAGCGGGAGAATACAATGAGCAGTTCTTC. Translating gives CASKGLAGEYNEQFF. Using reference TRBV19 and TRBJ2-1 for the parts outside the CDR3, the full variable domain is DGGITQSPKYLFRKEGQNVTLSCEQNLNHDAMYWYRQDPGQGLRLIYYSQIVNDFQKGDIAEGYSVSREKKESFPLTVTSAQKNPTAFYLCASKGLAGEYNEQFFGPGTRLTVL.

Of note for this clone: Other DNA sequences in this sample translate to the same CDR3. The CDR3 DNA follows: TGTGCCAGCAGCGTAGAAGGGTATGGCTACACCTTC. This sequence encodes CASSVEGYGYTF. The chain employs TRBV9 and TRBJ1-2; D not resolved. CDR3 length equals 12 residues. The V gene's germline CDR1 is SGDLS and CDR2 YYNGEE. V was shortened by 0 bases and J by 5 bases, with 5 bases between the two germline ends.

The J gene is TRBJ2-1, the V gene TRBV7-3; 10 positions agree with TRBD1. CDR1 is SGHTA and CDR2 is FQGTGA in the germline V gene. J gave up 5 bases and V 5 bases, and 9 bases lay outside the gene matches. This CDR3 is built from 16 residues. This CDR3 is CASSPVGQGLDNEQFF. The CDR3 DNA reads as TGTGCCAGCAGCCCTGTGGGACAGGGGCTGGACAATGAGCAGTTCTTC. Drawing the rest from reference TRBV7-3 and TRBJ2-1, the complete variable domain is GAGVSQTPSNKVTEKGKYVELRCDPISGHTALYWYRQSLGQGPEFLIYFQGTGAADDSGLPNDRFFAVRPEGSVSTLKIQRTERGDSAVYLCASSPVGQGLDNEQFFGPGTRLTVL.

The chain employs TRBV7-2 and TRBJ2-2; TRBD1 matches at 7 bases. Germline V gene lookup returns CDR1 SGHTA and CDR2 FQGNSA. Losses at the gene ends were 5 bases for V and 5 bases for J; bases not matched to a gene: 5. CDR3 length: 14 amino acids. CDR3 DNA: TGTGCCAGCAGCCCGGGACAGATTACCGGGGAGCTGTTTTTT. It yields the protein CASSPGQITGELFF.

The count of this clone is one. J is TRBJ2-7 and V is TRBV2, with D tentatively TRBD1 or TRBD2 (5 bases each). The CDR3 totals 15 residues. The germline V gene has CDR1 SNHLY and CDR2 FYNNEI. Trimming took off 2 bases at V and 1 base at J, with 12 bases between the two ends. CDR3 in amino acids: CASSESQGASYEQYF. The CDR3 coding sequence is TGTGCCAGCAGTGAAAGCCAGGGAGCGTCCTACGAGCAGTACTTC.

V is TRBV18 and J is TRBJ2-7, with 10 bases lining up with TRBD1. Germline V gene sequence: CDR1 KGHSH, CDR2 LQKENI. This CDR3 is built from 17 residues. J gave up 5 bases and V 3 bases, and 13 bases lay outside the gene matches. For the CDR3, the DNA is TGTGCCAGCTCACCGCAAAGGTCGGGACAGGGGTTCGACGAGCAGTACTTC. It translates to CASSPQRSGQGFDEQYF.

The CDR3 loop is CASSALLGYTF. The CDR3 DNA follows: TGTGCCAGCAGCGCGCTTTTGGGCTACACCTTC. The chain recombines TRBV7-2 with TRBJ1-2; D not resolved. V was cut by 5 bases and J by 8 bases, with 9 bases left in between. The CDR3 length is 11 residues. Germline V gene sequence: CDR1 SGHTA, CDR2 FQGNSA.

The CDR3 DNA reads as TGTGCCAGCCCCCCTACAGGGGGCGCAAACACTGAAGCTTTCTTT. Translation: CASPPTGGANTEAFF. The rearrangement links TRBV28 to TRBJ1-1, with 9 bases that match TRBD1. With 8 bases clipped from V and 2 bases from J, the junction kept 9 bases outside the gene matches. There are 15 residues in the CDR3. Germline loops: CDR1 MDHEN, CDR2 SYDVKM. The full variable domain, in which reference TRBV28 and TRBJ1-1 provide the parts outside the CDR3, is DVKVTQSSRYLVKRTGEKVFLECVQDMDHENMFWYRQDPGLGLRLIYFSYDVKMKEKGDIPEGYSVSREKKERFSLILESASTNQTSMYLCASPPTGGANTEAFFGQGTRLTVV.